This T cell receptor (beta chain) was profiled in a study of blood T cell repertoires in COVID-19. Study-level information: The United States, Italy and Spain supplied acute and convalescent COVID-19 samples. Sample material is recorded as cDNA or gDNA derived from T cells, B-cell-depleted T cells, or PBMCs.

Only in-frame clones appear in the TCRdb table, and some are missing; sequencing was by immunoSEQ multiplex PCR. The repertoire holds about 180,000 clones, with more than 75% as singletons. Participant age was roughly 18 to 95 years, and participants resided in roughly 25 US areas. Up to 2 weeks before entering the study, exposed participants had met a COVID-19 case. This CDR3 region has 15 residues. From germline, CDR1 is MNHEY and CDR2 SMNVEV (reference sequence). Trimming removed 1 base from V and 2 bases from J, with 11 bases in between. The chain carries TRBV27 and TRBJ2-5; D is unresolved. Input material: PBMCs or T cells enriched from blood (not recorded which). The source of this sequence is a man aged 60-69 years who had been exposed to COVID-19. The DNA for the CDR3 is TGTGCCAGCAGTTTATGGGCCCTTGAACAAGAGACCCAGTACTTC. This codes for CASSLWALEQETQYF.